Listed below are T cell receptor beta chains from one sample, sequenced in a study of blood T cell repertoires in COVID-19. TCRdb's copy holds only in-frame clones and misses some; the assay was immunoSEQ multiplex PCR. The sample has 85,000 or so clones; under 90% are singletons. Sequenced sample: peripheral blood. These receptors originate from a man older than 75 with acute or convalescent COVID-19. CDR3s include the opening cysteine and the closing phenylalanine or tryptophan. A D gene is named only where the DNA matches it firmly. Expanded clones get a size class; other rows say once, few or many, or leave the size out.

D,J,size,V,DNA,CDR3
TRBD2,TRBJ2-3,.,TRBV5-1,TGCGCCAGCAGCTTGACTAGCGGGGCGGACAGATACGGGGATACGCAGTATTTT,CASSLTSGADRYGDTQYF
.,TRBJ1-1,once,TRBV29-1,TGCAGCGTTGACGGGACTGGGGGAGCTTTCTTT,CSVDGTGGAFF
.,TRBJ1-6,.,TRBV19,TGTGCCAGTAGTATAGGAAGGAGCTCCTATAATTCACCCCTCCACTTT,CASSIGRSSYNSPLHF
.,TRBJ2-3,.,TRBV5-1,TGCGCCAGCAGCTTGCTGGGCGGGACTGGCACAGATACGCAGTATTTT,CASSLLGGTGTDTQYF
TRBD1,TRBJ2-1,.,TRBV5-1,TGCGCCAGCAGCCTCGGACAGGGGGTCAATGAGCAGTTCTTC,CASSLGQGVNEQFF
TRBD1,TRBJ2-1,.,TRBV30,TGTGCCTGGAGTGTGACAGGGTGGAATGAGCAGTTCTTC,CAWSVTGWNEQFF
TRBD2,TRBJ2-7,.,TRBV6-5,TGTGCCAGCAGTAGCGGGAGAGTGGGAATCTACGAGCAGTACTTC,CASSSGRVGIYEQYF
.,TRBJ2-3,once,TRBV7-9,TGTGCCAGCAGCTTACTAGCGGATACGCAGTATTTT,CASSLLADTQYF
.,TRBJ1-6,.,TRBV28,TGTGCCAGCAGTTTATCTCGGACTAGCAGTTCACCCCTCCACTTT,CASSLSRTSSSPLHF
.,TRBJ2-1,.,TRBV29-1,TGCAGCGGCGGAGCTGCGAGCTCCTACAATGAGCAGTTCTTC,CSGGAASSYNEQFF
TRBD2,TRBJ2-1,once,TRBV11-2,TGTGCCAGCGGTTTTAGCGGGAGTGAGCAGTTCTTC,CASGFSGSEQFF
.,TRBJ1-6,once,TRBV28,TGTGCCAGCAGTCCCGTCGGGAAGAATTCACCCCTCCACTTT,CASSPVGKNSPLHF